This T cell receptor (beta chain) came from a study of cytomegalovirus exposure and HLA in healthy donors. The study's findings and limits: Rare sequences made up most TCRs, while some public TCRs were found in many donors.

V was clipped by 2 bases and J by 0 bases, with 8 bases between them. Germline loops: CDR1 KGHSH, CDR2 LQKENI. The CDR3 sequence is 15 residues long. As to this clone: As yet, its antigen is unknown.

The data were produced by immunoSEQ multiplex PCR, yet TCRdb's version contains in-frame clones alone and is incomplete. The table shows some 240,000 clones, with roughly 83% occurring only once. The approximately 120-subject validation cohort, separate from the approximately 670-subject first cohort, included the donors. The sample was PBMCs. The chain joins TRBV18 to TRBJ1-5; D not certain. The source of this sequence is a woman aged 18-30 years in good health and CMV-seronegative. In nucleotides, the CDR3 is TGTGCCAGCTCACCAACAGAGAATAGCAATCAGCCCCAGCATTTT. Protein: CASSPTENSNQPQHF.